These 13 T cell receptor beta chains came from one sample sequenced in a study of CD8 T cells in ankylosing spondylitis. Study-level points and caveats: For ankylosing spondylitis blood, a TCR beta motif of under ten highly homologous variants appeared characteristic.

A single record per CDR3 protein comes from TCRdb applying MiXCR to the 5' RACE reads. This table has roughly 490,000 distinct CDR3 sequences, roughly 5% appearing once. No antigen has been identified for these receptors. Source material: blood, either unsorted or a sorted T cell fraction (not recorded which). The receptors derive from a male donor with ankylosing spondylitis.

This clonotype was recorded at least ten times. V and J are TRBV5-1 and TRBJ1-5; weak D call: TRBD1 (5 bases). The CDR3 loop spans 14 amino acids. In germline, CDR1 is SGHRS, CDR2 YFSETQ. V was clipped by 0 bases and J by 7 bases, with 11 bases between them. As DNA, the CDR3 is TGCGCCAGCAGCTTGGTAGGGGCGGGACAGCCCCAGCATTTT. Translated, it gives CASSLVGAGQPQHF.

This clonotype appeared many times. CDR3 DNA sequence: TGTGCCACCAGGGGAGTCGTCCGGAGCGGGGTCTTCACAGATACGCAGTATTTT. It translates to CATRGVVRSGVFTDTQYF. The genes are TRBV25-1 and TRBJ2-3; possible D gene TRBD2, 7 bases. Germline CDR1 and CDR2: MGHDK and SYGVNS. V was clipped by 10 bases and J by 2 bases, with 28 bases between them. This CDR3 has 18 residues.

This clonotype was seen repeatedly, ten times or more. The chain joins TRBV20-1 to TRBJ1-2, with D unclear. Trimming shortened V by 3 bases and J by 8 bases, and 13 bases separated the two germline ends. This CDR3 is 12 amino acids long. In germline, CDR1 is DFQATT, CDR2 SNEGSKA (reference sequence). CDR3 protein: CSARAGFRGYTF. CDR3 sequence (DNA): TGCAGTGCTAGGGCGGGGTTTCGAGGCTACACCTTC.

At least ten counts were recorded for this clonotype. This chain connects TRBV12-3 or TRBV12-4 to TRBJ1-1; D not resolved. The CDR3 spans 13 residues. V was cut by 3 bases and J by 6 bases, with 11 bases left in between. The CDR3 DNA follows: TGTGCCAGCAGTTTCTGGTTAGGGTCTGAAGCTTTCTTT. Its translation is CASSFWLGSEAFF.

This clonotype was counted at least ten times. The rearrangement uses TRBV4-3 and TRBJ2-1; 9 bases are shared with TRBD2. The CDR3 has 16 residues. V gave up 1 base and J gave up 0 bases; unmatched junction bases: 1. The germline V gene encodes CDR1 LGHNA and CDR2 YSLEER. In DNA form, the CDR3 reads TGCGCCAGCAGCCAAGGACTAGCGGACTCCTACAATGAGCAGTTCTTC. As protein: CASSQGLADSYNEQFF.

This clonotype was picked up a small number of times. V gene TRBV12-3 or TRBV12-4 combines with J gene TRBJ2-2; 7 positions match TRBD2. V lost 5 bases and J lost 8; bases outside the gene matches: 5. CDR3 length: 13 residues. CDR3 residues: CASSRPGGGELFF. In nucleotides, the CDR3 is TGTGCCAGCAGTAGACCGGGGGGAGGGGAGCTGTTTTTT.

J is TRBJ2-6 and V is TRBV6-2 or TRBV6-3, with 11 bases identical to TRBD1. V was pared by 4 bases and J by 0 bases, with 11 bases of the junction left unmatched. The CDR3 is 20 amino acids. Looked up from germline, CDR1 is MNHEY and CDR2 is SVGEGT. CDR3 protein: CASSSPAGTGGRSGANVLTF. The CDR3 region has the DNA TGTGCCAGCAGTTCACCTGCCGGGACAGGGGGACGCTCTGGGGCCAACGTCCTGACTTTC.

At least ten counts were recorded for this clonotype. The rearrangement links TRBV5-1 to TRBJ1-2; no definite D call. The CDR3 is made up of 13 amino acids. The germline CDR1 and CDR2 sequences are SGHRS and YFSETQ. V lost 3 bases and J lost 4, with 10 bases in between. The CDR3 nucleotides read TGCGCCAGCAGCTCCCGGGAGATCTATGGCTACACCTTC. Translation: CASSSREIYGYTF.

This clonotype was counted only a few times. The V and J genes are TRBV5-1 and TRBJ2-1; the D gene is possibly TRBD1 (5 bases). Germline V gene lookup returns CDR1 SGHRS and CDR2 YFSETQ. V gave up 0 bases and J gave up 3 bases, with 13 bases separating them. The CDR3 runs 16 residues. The CDR3 nucleotides are TGCGCCAGCAGCTTGGTATGGGGCCCCCTCTACAATGAGCAGTTCTTC. Its protein is CASSLVWGPLYNEQFF.

This clonotype was recorded at least ten times. The chain recombines TRBV29-1 with TRBJ2-7; the D is unclear. The CDR3 is made up of 15 amino acids. Germline CDR1 reads SQVTM; CDR2 reads ANQGSEA. Trimming pared 0 bases from V and 1 base from J, leaving 13 bases between. This CDR3 is CSVEEQRTESYEQYF. CDR3 coding DNA: TGCAGCGTTGAAGAACAAAGGACGGAGTCCTACGAGCAGTACTTC.

This clonotype was recorded many times. V usage is TRBV20-1 and J usage is TRBJ1-1; 9 bases are a match to TRBD1. The CDR3 consists of 15 residues. The ends lost 3 bases at V and 4 bases at J; junction bases unmatched: 9. Germline V gives CDR1 DFQATT, CDR2 SNEGSKA (reference sequence). CDR3 residues: CSARSLRTGATEAFF. CDR3 coding DNA: TGCAGTGCTAGGTCCCTGAGGACAGGGGCCACTGAAGCTTTCTTT.

This clonotype was detected ten times or more. The chain has TRBV24-1 and TRBJ2-7; 9 nucleotides match TRBD1. CDR1 and CDR2 from the germline V gene are KGHDR and SFDVKD. V dropped 0 bases and J dropped 5; count of bases not matched to a gene: 10. The CDR3 spans 17 residues. The CDR3 loop reads CATSDLDSGTGSHEQYF. The CDR3 nucleotides are TGTGCCACCAGTGATTTGGATTCCGGGACAGGGTCCCACGAGCAGTACTTC.

The chain employs TRBV3-1 and TRBJ2-2, with D tentatively TRBD1 or TRBD2 (5 bases each). Germline V lookup: CDR1 LGHDT, CDR2 YNNKEL (reference sequence). The CDR3 is made up of 13 amino acids. Deletions cut 3 bases from V and 10 bases from J, with 12 bases between. In DNA, the CDR3 is TGTGCCAGCAGCCATCCCCGGGACCCGGAGCTGTTTTTT. Its protein is CASSHPRDPELFF.